Listed here are 25 T cell receptor beta chains from one sample, sequenced in a study of blood T cell repertoires in COVID-19. Assay: immunoSEQ multiplex PCR; the TCRdb copy retains only in-frame clones and omits some. The sample consists of more than 65,000 clones, around 91% of them appearing once. Sequencing was done on a sample of peripheral blood. These receptors all come from a human donor in a cohort sampled during active COVID-19.

The chain links TRBV11-2 to TRBJ1-1; the D gene is possibly TRBD1 (5 bases). CDR1 and CDR2 from the germline V gene are SGHAT and FQNNGV. The length of the CDR3 is 14 residues. With 2 bases removed from V and 11 bases from J, the gap between germline ends came to 18 bases. The CDR3 DNA reads TGTGCCAGCAGCTTAAGGGGAGGGGTCCTCAGGGCTTTCTTT. It encodes CASSLRGGVLRAFF. The full variable domain, completed using reference TRBV11-2 and TRBJ1-1, is EAGVAQSPRYKIIEKRQSVAFWCNPISGHATLYWYQQILGQGPKLLIQFQNNGVVDDSQLPKDRFSAERLKGVDSTLKIQPAKLEDSAVYLCASSLRGGVLRAFFGQGTRLTVV.

J is TRBJ2-7 and V is TRBV30; D is possibly TRBD1 (5 bases). Germline V gives CDR1 GTSNPN, CDR2 SVGIG (reference sequence). V lost 0 bases to trimming and J lost 5 bases, with 8 bases between them. The CDR3 has 12 residues. The CDR3 protein is CAWSVIGDEQYF. The CDR3 DNA sequence: TGTGCCTGGAGTGTAATAGGGGACGAGCAGTACTTC. The full variable domain, rest sourced from reference TRBV30 and TRBJ2-7, is SQTIHQWPATLVQPVGSPLSLECTVEGTSNPNLYWYRQAAGRGLQLLFYSVGIGQISSEVPQNLSASRPQDRQFILSSKKLLLSDSGFYLCAWSVIGDEQYFGPGTRLTVT.

V and J are TRBV19 and TRBJ1-1; 10 bases are shared with TRBD1. The CDR3 covers 17 residues. Trimming removed 2 bases from V and 1 base from J; junction bases left unmatched: 7. Germline V CDR1 and CDR2: LNHDA, SQIVND (reference sequence). The CDR3 protein is CASSITRDRGKNTEAFF. CDR3 DNA sequence: TGTGCCAGTAGTATAACCCGGGACAGGGGAAAGAACACTGAAGCTTTCTTT.

The chain links TRBV5-5 to TRBJ1-1, with D uncertain. The V end was cut by 1 base, the J end by 1 base, with 14 bases between. The CDR3 runs to 16 residues. Germline values: CDR1 SGHKS, CDR2 YYEKEE (reference sequence). In DNA form, the CDR3 reads TGTGCCAGCAGCTTGAGCCCCGGGATAAGGAACACTGAAGCTTTCTTT. It translates to CASSLSPGIRNTEAFF.

This clone showed up just a few times. V and J are TRBV4-3 and TRBJ2-6, with 7 bases identical to TRBD1. J was trimmed by 0 bases and V by 5 bases; bases with no gene match: 7. Germline V gene data show CDR1 as LGHNA and CDR2 as YSLEER. The CDR3 sequence is 17 residues long. The chain's CDR3 is CASSGRDSFSGANVLTF. The CDR3 nucleotides read TGCGCCAGCAGCGGCCGGGACAGCTTCTCTGGGGCCAACGTCCTGACTTTC.

This chain links TRBV5-1 with TRBJ1-2, with 10 bases fitting TRBD1. This CDR3 comprises 16 residues. The trim removed 0 bases at V and 6 bases at J, leaving 8 bases unmatched. Germline values: CDR1 SGHRS, CDR2 YFSETQ. In DNA form, the CDR3 reads TGCGCCAGCAGCTTGGCGCCCGGGACAGGGGAGAATGGCTACACCTTC. The encoded protein is CASSLAPGTGENGYTF. Supplemented by reference TRBV5-1 and TRBJ1-2, the full variable domain reads KAGVTQTPRYLIKTRGQQVTLSCSPISGHRSVSWYQQTPGQGLQFLFEYFSETQRNKGNFPGRFSGRQFSNSRSEMNVSTLELGDSALYLCASSLAPGTGENGYTFGSGTRLTVV.

The V and J genes are TRBV4-3 and TRBJ2-7, with TRBD1 identical over 8 bases. The ends lost 1 base at V and 5 bases at J; junction bases unmatched: 10. Germline-derived CDR1 and CDR2 are LGHNA and YSLEER. The length of the CDR3 is 16 residues. The CDR3 here is CASSQVHGQGSHEQYF. CDR3 coding DNA: TGCGCCAGCAGCCAAGTGCATGGACAGGGTAGCCACGAGCAGTACTTC.

This clone was counted once. V and J are TRBV9 and TRBJ1-3; D possibly corresponds to TRBD1 (5 bases). This CDR3 comprises 16 residues. Germline assignment: CDR1 SGDLS and CDR2 YYNGEE. V dropped 2 bases and J dropped 0 bases, with 12 bases sitting between them. CDR3 DNA: TGTGCCAGCAGCGTCGGGGACTGGGTCTCTGGAAACACCATATATTTT. As protein: CASSVGDWVSGNTIYF. Together with reference TRBV9 and TRBJ1-3, the CDR3 gives the full variable domain: DSGVTQTPKHLITATGQRVTLRCSPRSGDLSVYWYQQSLDQGLQFLIQYYNGEERAKGNILERFSAQQFPDLHSELNLSSLELGDSALYFCASSVGDWVSGNTIYFGEGSWLTVV.

V gene TRBV9 combines with J gene TRBJ2-7; 11 bases map to TRBD1. The CDR3 has 14 residues. Germline V gene data show CDR1 as SGDLS and CDR2 as YYNGEE. V dropped 3 bases and J dropped 6; count of bases not matched to a gene: 5. The CDR3 here is CASSAEDRGLEQYF. The CDR3 nucleotides are TGTGCCAGCAGCGCCGAGGACAGGGGGCTCGAGCAGTACTTC.

The rearrangement joins TRBV6-5 to TRBJ1-2, with D unresolved. The CDR3 covers 14 residues. V was cut by 5 bases and J by 6 bases, with 16 bases left in between. CDR1 MNHEY and CDR2 SVGAGI come from the germline V gene. In nucleotides, the CDR3 is TGTGCCAGCAGTAGAGAGGAACCGCGGAATGGCTACACCTTC. Translating it yields CASSREEPRNGYTF.

In this sample, this clone turned up once. The genes are TRBV11-2 and TRBJ1-2; possible D gene TRBD1, 5 bases. Trimming took off 1 base at V and 1 base at J, with 19 bases between the two ends. CDR1 SGHAT and CDR2 FQNNGV come from the germline V gene. The length of the CDR3 is 18 residues. The CDR3 DNA reads as TGTGCCAGCAGCTTAGCTAGGGCGGGGGACTTTGTTAACTATGGCTACACCTTC. Its translation: CASSLARAGDFVNYGYTF.

Concerning this clone: The junction departs from germline at one end; a sequencing error may be responsible. Distinct nucleotide sequences in the sample also encode this CDR3. The J gene is TRBJ2-7, the V gene TRBV2; TRBD1 matches 7 bases. This CDR3 has 14 residues. The V gene's germline CDR1 is SNHLY and CDR2 FYNNEI. CDR3 nucleotides: TGTGCCAGCAGCGACCGGACAGGCCTCTACGAGCAATACTTC. Protein: CASSDRTGLYEQYF. The full variable domain, in which reference TRBV2 and TRBJ2-7 provide the parts outside the CDR3, is EPEVTQTPSHQVTQMGQEVILRCVPISNHLYFYWYRQILGQKVEFLVSFYNNEISEKSEIFDDQFSVERPDGSNFTLKIRSTKLEDSAMYFCASSDRTGLYEQYFGPGTRLTVT.

The rearrangement links TRBV28 to TRBJ2-7; unclear D gene. The CDR3 has 11 residues. Deletions cut 10 bases from V and 3 bases from J, with 10 bases between. CDR1 and CDR2 from the germline V gene are MDHEN and SYDVKM. The CDR3 nucleotides are TGTGCCACCACCGTGAGCTACGAGCAGTACTTC. This sequence encodes CATTVSYEQYF.

This chain links TRBV3-1 (or the pseudogene TRBV3-2) with TRBJ2-4; 8 nucleotides agree with TRBD2. CDR1 and CDR2 from the germline V gene are LGHDT and YNNKEL (reference sequence). Losses at the gene ends were 2 bases for V and 7 bases for J; bases not matched to a gene: 7. The CDR3 totals 15 residues. Here the CDR3 reads CASSQTTGGFNIQYF. The DNA of the CDR3 is TGTGCCAGCAGCCAAACAACGGGGGGGTTCAACATTCAGTACTTC.

The chain has TRBV4-2 and TRBJ2-7, with TRBD2 matching over 7 bases. The CDR3 spans 17 residues. The junction had 8 bases not matched to a gene; V was cut back by 0 bases and J by 0 bases. The germline CDR1 and CDR2 sequences are LGHNA and YNFKEQ. The CDR3 region is CASSQEVSGTSSYEQYF. The CDR3 DNA follows: TGTGCCAGCAGCCAAGAGGTCAGCGGGACGAGCTCCTACGAGCAGTACTTC.

V usage is TRBV6-2 or TRBV6-3 and J usage is TRBJ1-2; 8 positions agree with TRBD1. This CDR3 region has 16 residues. Germline CDR1 reads MNHEY; CDR2 reads SVGEGT. V was clipped by 4 bases and J by 6 bases; unmatched bases: 13. The CDR3 protein is CASSLVPGQVFHGYTF. CDR3 DNA sequence: TGTGCCAGCAGTTTAGTCCCGGGACAGGTTTTCCATGGCTACACCTTC.

J is TRBJ1-1 and V is TRBV27, with 11 bases identical to TRBD1. Trimming took 2 bases from V and 3 from J; bases not matched to a gene: 2. Per germline, CDR1 MNHEY and CDR2 SMNVEV (reference sequence). The CDR3 has 15 amino acids. The CDR3 DNA reads as TGTGCCAGCAGTTTAGGGACAGGGGGTTACACTGAAGCTTTCTTT. This encodes CASSLGTGGYTEAFF.

The chain joins TRBV2 to TRBJ2-7; tentatively, D is TRBD1 (6 bases). Germline V gene sequence: CDR1 SNHLY, CDR2 FYNNEI. The V end was cut by 4 bases, the J end by 0 bases, with 16 bases between. CDR3 length: 16 residues. For the CDR3, the DNA is TGTGCCAGCAGTGCCTCCTCCAGGGGACACTCCTACGAGCAGTACTTC. This gives the protein CASSASSRGHSYEQYF.

V is TRBV5-1 and J is TRBJ1-1, with 11 bases fitting TRBD1. This CDR3 has 14 residues. J was trimmed by 3 bases and V by 3 bases; bases with no gene match: 1. CDR1 and CDR2 (germline): SGHRS, YFSETQ. CDR3 in DNA: TGCGCCAGCAGCTGGGGACAGGGGGACACTGAAGCTTTCTTT. Protein sequence: CASSWGQGDTEAFF.

This clone was detected only a few times. The chain couples TRBV19 to TRBJ1-3, with D possibly TRBD1 on 6 matching bases. This CDR3 region has 14 residues. The germline V gene has CDR1 LNHDA and CDR2 SQIVND (reference sequence). The ends were cut back, 7 bases at V and 3 bases at J, with 13 bases in the middle. The CDR3, as DNA: TGTGCCAGTAACGCCGGACAGATTGGAAACACCATATATTTT. It specifies CASNAGQIGNTIYF.

The V gene is TRBV6-1, the J gene TRBJ1-1, with 7 nucleotides matching TRBD1. This CDR3 is built from 18 residues. The germline V gene encodes CDR1 MNHNS and CDR2 SASEGT. The J segment lost 1 base and the V segment lost 2 bases, leaving 13 bases of the junction unmatched. The DNA of the CDR3 is TGTGCCAGCAGTGAACTCCGAGGGGGCGTTCTTCCGAACACTGAAGCTTTCTTT. This codes for CASSELRGGVLPNTEAFF.

The V gene is TRBV4-1, the J gene TRBJ1-5; tentatively, D is TRBD1 (6 bases). Per germline, CDR1 MGHRA and CDR2 YSYEKL. CDR3 length: 15 residues. V was trimmed by 4 bases and J by 1 base, leaving 11 bases between them. CDR3 protein: CASSRRQESNQPQHF. The CDR3 coding sequence is TGCGCCAGCAGCCGGAGACAGGAGAGCAATCAGCCCCAGCATTTT.

This chain connects TRBV28 to TRBJ2-5, with D perhaps TRBD1 (5 bases). Germline CDR1 reads MDHEN; CDR2 reads SYDVKM. The CDR3 runs to 16 residues. Between the trimmed V and J ends, which lost 5 bases and 5 bases, there was a span of 21 bases. The CDR3 bases are TGTGCCAGCAGTCCCATGGATTTAGGGGTCCGGGAGACCCAGTACTTC. Residues: CASSPMDLGVRETQYF.

This clone was detected only once. The V call is TRBV19, the J call TRBJ1-2, with TRBD1 matching 8 bases. CDR3 size: 13 residues. V gave up 9 bases and J gave up 6 bases; unmatched junction bases: 9. Per the germline V gene, CDR1 is LNHDA and CDR2 is SQIVND (reference sequence). In DNA, the CDR3 is TGTGCCAGCCGAACAGGGGGAAGGAATGGCTACACCTTC. Translating it yields CASRTGGRNGYTF.

This clone occurred once. J is TRBJ2-7 and V is TRBV28; D unclear. Trimming took off 2 bases at V and 6 bases at J, with 8 bases between the two ends. The CDR3 contains 12 residues. The germline V gene has CDR1 MDHEN and CDR2 SYDVKM. This CDR3 reads CASSLASVEQYF. The CDR3 DNA is TGTGCCAGCAGTTTAGCGAGTGTCGAGCAGTACTTC.